Given below is one T cell receptor beta chain in context. Its antigen is still unknown. The CDR3 is 14 amino acids. Germline values: CDR1 WSHSY, CDR2 SAAADI. V shed 7 bases and J shed 3 bases, with 13 bases lying between them. These data come from a study of cytomegalovirus exposure and HLA in healthy donors. Use of 60 Vbeta and 13 Jbeta primers characterized the PCR. Profiling relied on immunoSEQ multiplex PCR, and the TCRdb table lists in-frame clones only, not all of them. Its table records some 140,000 clones. Study results and caveats: Later analysis showed TCR association rates varying by HLA locus, highest for DRB1 and lowest for HLA-C. High specificity and sensitivity for cytomegalovirus status were reported for the classifier. Later on, an analysis found that several of the most significant clusters appeared to be linked to common viral pathogens, which included parvovirus B19.

This receptor was identified in a middle-aged woman in good health and CMV-seronegative. The sequenced sample was PBMCs. This chain uses TRBV10-2 with TRBJ2-1; D unresolved. The CDR3 DNA follows: TGCGCCAGCATATACAGCCGAATCTACAATGAGCAGTTCTTC. Encoded protein: CASIYSRIYNEQFF.